Below are 14 T cell receptor beta chains sequenced from a single sample in a study of blood T cell repertoires in COVID-19 (dated by TCRdb to about 2020). The method behind the library was the immunoSEQ multiplex PCR assay. The clones in this table, taken by TCRdb from immuneACCESS, are in-frame only. Not every clone is retained; where verified, under half of the shortfall comes from an unresolved V gene, and the cause of the rest is unknown. Across this sample there are 150,000 to 160,000 clones, with roughly 89% seen only once. The ten biggest clones cover over 0.45% of the sample. Input material: peripheral blood. The receptors originated from a man aged 50 or older with acute or convalescent COVID-19.

The rearrangement uses TRBV7-3 and TRBJ2-1; TRBD2 agrees at 10 bases. The V and J ends lost 5 bases and 4 bases, in that order; junction bases with no gene match: 14. Germline V CDR1 and CDR2: SGHTA, FQGTGA. This CDR3 has 18 amino acids. CDR3 in DNA: TGTGCCAGCAGCCACCAGCGGGAGGGCCTCGTGGGTTACAATGAGCAGTTCTTC. This gives the protein CASSHQREGLVGYNEQFF.

The J gene is TRBJ2-1, the V gene TRBV4-1; TRBD1 is a possible D gene (6 bases). CDR3 length: 14 residues. The V gene lost 4 bases and the J gene lost 6 bases, with 13 bases spanning the gap. From germline, CDR1 is MGHRA and CDR2 YSYEKL. CDR3 DNA sequence: TGCGCCAGCAGCCCAATACTCAGGGGCAATGAGCAGTTCTTC. This gives the protein CASSPILRGNEQFF.

The chain employs TRBV2 and TRBJ2-7, with TRBD1 matching over 9 bases. This CDR3 is 19 amino acids long. J was trimmed by 4 bases and V by 3 bases; bases with no gene match: 19. CDR1 and CDR2 from the germline V gene are SNHLY and FYNNEI. CDR3 bases: TGTGCCAGCAGTGAGAGTAGCGTTATAACAGGGGGCGCAACGTACGAGCAGTACTTC. Translating it yields CASSESSVITGGATYEQYF. Looking up the rest from reference TRBV2 and TRBJ2-7 gives the full variable domain: EPEVTQTPSHQVTQMGQEVILRCVPISNHLYFYWYRQILGQKVEFLVSFYNNEISEKSEIFDDQFSVERPDGSNFTLKIRSTKLEDSAMYFCASSESSVITGGATYEQYFGPGTRLTVT.

V gene TRBV3-1 (or the pseudogene TRBV3-2) combines with J gene TRBJ2-2; TRBD1 matches at 8 bases. CDR1 and CDR2 from the germline V gene are LGHDT and YNNKEL (reference sequence). V lost 2 bases to trimming and J lost 1 base; unmatched junction nucleotides: 3. This CDR3 contains 16 residues. Written as DNA, the CDR3 is TGTGCCAGCAGCCAACAGGGGGCAAAGAACACCGGGGAGCTGTTTTTT. This codes for CASSQQGAKNTGELFF.

The V gene is TRBV6-5, the J gene TRBJ1-2; D not certain. V dropped 6 bases and J dropped 2 bases, with 4 bases sitting between them. CDR1 and CDR2 from the germline V gene are MNHEY and SVGAGI. CDR3 length: 11 residues. The CDR3 here is CASRLNYGYTF. The CDR3 DNA reads TGTGCCAGCAGACTGAACTATGGCTACACCTTC.

The chain combines TRBV10-3 with TRBJ1-2, with a tentative D call TRBD1 (5 bases). The germline CDR1 and CDR2 sequences are ENHRY and SYGVKD. V was pared by 2 bases and J by 4 bases, with 11 bases between. CDR3 length: 14 amino acids. The CDR3 DNA sequence: TGTGCCATCAGTGAGGGGGGGGAGATCTATGGCTACACCTTC. This gives the protein CAISEGGEIYGYTF.

The chain couples TRBV30 to TRBJ2-1; TRBD2 matches 13 bases. Germline V gene lookup returns CDR1 GTSNPN and CDR2 SVGIG (reference sequence). This CDR3 region has 14 residues. Germline trimming cut 0 bases from V and 12 bases from J; bases unmatched to any gene: 5. CDR3 nucleotides: TGTGCCTGGAGTGTACCGGGACTAGCGGGAATGCAGTTCTTC. Translating gives CAWSVPGLAGMQFF.

This clone came up once. The chain joins TRBV6-5 to TRBJ1-2; 8 bases are shared with TRBD1. Trimming cost V 5 bases and J 3 bases; bases outside gene matches: 8. The CDR3 length is 15 residues. Germline V CDR1 and CDR2: MNHEY, SVGAGI. CDR3 amino acids: CASSISRGLYYGYTF. The CDR3 DNA reads as TGTGCCAGCAGTATCTCCAGGGGGCTCTACTATGGCTACACCTTC.

The chain links TRBV6-5 to TRBJ2-6, with TRBD1 identical over 10 bases. Germline CDR1 and CDR2: MNHEY and SVGAGI. The trim removed 5 bases at V and 10 bases at J, leaving 8 bases unmatched. The CDR3 loop spans 15 amino acids. Here the CDR3 DNA reads TGTGCCAGCAGTCCCGGGACAGGGGCCCCAAACGTCCTGACTTTC. The encoded protein is CASSPGTGAPNVLTF.

The chain carries TRBV5-1 and TRBJ2-5; weak D call: TRBD1 (6 bases). The V and J ends lost 4 bases and 3 bases respectively, with 16 bases between them. This CDR3 has 15 residues. CDR1 SGHRS and CDR2 YFSETQ come from the germline V gene. CDR3 DNA: TGCGCCAGCAGCGAAATTCAGGGGACCAAAGAGACCCAGTACTTC. Amino acid sequence: CASSEIQGTKETQYF.

The chain links TRBV7-9 to TRBJ1-6; unclear D gene. The CDR3 has 14 residues. The V gene's germline CDR1 is SEHNR and CDR2 FQNEAQ (reference sequence). V dropped 2 bases and J dropped 10 bases, with 12 bases sitting between them. The CDR3 sequence: CASSLPSDGSPLHF. CDR3 sequence (DNA): TGTGCCAGCAGCTTACCCAGCGATGGATCACCCCTCCACTTT. The full variable domain, with the rest looked up from reference TRBV7-9 and TRBJ1-6, is DTGVSQNPRHKITKRGQNVTFRCDPISEHNRLYWYRQTLGQGPEFLTYFQNEAQLEKSRLLSDRFSAERPKGSFSTLEIQRTEQGDSAMYLCASSLPSDGSPLHFGNGTRLTVT.

The chain is built from TRBV28 and TRBJ2-2; the match to TRBD1 covers 8 bases. CDR3 size: 15 residues. The germline V gene has CDR1 MDHEN and CDR2 SYDVKM. Trimming at V came to 3 bases and at J to 5 bases, leaving 5 bases not matched to a gene. The CDR3 loop reads CASSFRDRRTGELFF. The CDR3 DNA sequence: TGTGCCAGCAGTTTTCGGGACAGGAGGACCGGGGAGCTGTTTTTT.

This chain links TRBV5-6 with TRBJ2-5; D is possibly TRBD1 (5 bases). Trimming took off 4 bases at V and 1 base at J, with 14 bases between the two ends. Per germline, CDR1 SGHDT and CDR2 YYEEEE. CDR3 length: 15 amino acids. The CDR3 bases are TGTGCCAGCAGCCCACCAGGGTTTGGCCAAGAGACCCAGTACTTC. Translated, it gives CASSPPGFGQETQYF.

V is TRBV23-1 and J is TRBJ1-1; 9 bases are shared with TRBD1. TRBV23-1 is filed as an ORF, its function uncertain. After removal of 6 bases from V and 0 bases from J, the junction contained 8 bases not matched to a gene. The CDR3 consists of 16 residues. The CDR3 coding sequence is TGCGCCAGCAGATCGGACAGGGGACATATGAACACTGAAGCTTTCTTT. This encodes CASRSDRGHMNTEAFF.